These 3 T cell receptor beta chains originate from one sample sequenced in a study of T-cell reconstitution after alpha-beta-depleted transplantation in children. Library preparation (for TCRbeta) was performed with unique molecular identifiers. Via MiXCR, TCRdb re-called the PCR reads, giving one row per CDR3 protein. The table lists over 200,000 distinct CDR3 sequences, under 8.5% of them singletons. The sequences come from PBMCs, mostly from graft donor cells, collected 360 days after TCRalphabeta/CD19-depleted stem cell transplant. The receptors stem from a male patient between 2 and 9 years old who had a stem cell transplant for acute myeloid leukemia, so the T cells may come from the graft donor.

V usage is TRBV27 and J usage is TRBJ2-6, with 10 bases matching TRBD1. Per germline, CDR1 MNHEY and CDR2 SMNVEV (reference sequence). Trimming cost V 7 bases and J 2 bases; bases outside gene matches: 17. The CDR3 runs 20 residues. CDR3 sequence (DNA): TGTGCCAGCACCCGAACCGGGACAGGGGCGCGCGCCCCTGGGGCCAACGTCCTGACTTTC. As protein: CASTRTGTGARAPGANVLTF.

This clonotype came up a few times. The CDR3 DNA follows: TGCAGCGTTGGTGAGACAGGGGGCTATCAGCCCCAGCATTTT. Residues: CSVGETGGYQPQHF. The V call is TRBV29-1, the J call TRBJ1-5; 10 bases agree with TRBD1. CDR3 size: 14 residues. Germline assignment: CDR1 SQVTM and CDR2 ANQGSEA. Germline trimming cut 4 bases from V and 5 bases from J; bases unmatched to any gene: 5.

The table lists this clonotype with many counts. The CDR3 spells CSAPRTTNEKLFF. DNA of the CDR3: TGCAGTGCCCCTCGCACAACTAATGAAAAACTGTTTTTT. The chain combines TRBV20-1 with TRBJ1-4; D remains ambiguous. Germline V CDR1 and CDR2: DFQATT, SNEGSKA (reference sequence). This CDR3 comprises 13 residues. The ends were cut back, 6 bases at V and 0 bases at J, with 8 bases in the middle.